The present T cell receptor beta chain was sequenced within a study of blood T cell repertoires in COVID-19. Study details: Specimens from acute and convalescent COVID-19 originated in the United States, Italy and Spain.

Source study methods: Estimates of nucleated cell counts were drawn from the amplification of reference gene primers. Here immunoSEQ multiplex PCR was the method, and the copy in TCRdb shows in-frame clones only, minus some. The D gene and trimming were derived from the DNA, and the V and J assignments and clone size from that table. The table lists around 30,000 clones, around 90% of them singletons. V lost 4 bases and J lost 3; bases outside the gene matches: 6. CDR1 is SGHRS and CDR2 is YFSETQ in the germline V gene. The CDR3 spans 16 residues. The sequenced sample consisted of peripheral blood. The sequence came from a man older than 75 with acute or convalescent COVID-19. The rearrangement uses TRBV5-1 and TRBJ2-1, with TRBD2 identical over 11 bases. The CDR3 loop is CASSGAGTSGYNEQFF. The DNA for the CDR3 is TGCGCCAGCAGCGGGGCCGGGACTAGCGGCTACAATGAGCAGTTCTTC.